These 20 T cell receptor beta chains came from one sample sequenced in a study of T cells after yellow fever vaccination. A single record per CDR3 protein comes from TCRdb applying MiXCR to the 5' RACE reads. The sample contains 120,000 to 150,000 distinct CDR3 sequences, 6.5% to 8.5% of which appear only once. Source: CD4+ T cells sorted from PBMCs, taken 5 days after the yellow fever booster vaccination. The receptors shown here come from a young man who received the YFV17D yellow fever vaccine.

This rearrangement joins TRBV11-2 to TRBJ2-3; D remains unclear. Between the trimmed V and J ends, which lost 1 base and 4 bases, there was a span of 6 bases. CDR3 size: 13 residues. Germline CDR1 and CDR2: SGHAT and FQNNGV. Written as DNA, the CDR3 is TGTGCCAGCAGCTTAGTGCCGGCAGATACGCAGTATTTT. This sequence encodes CASSLVPADTQYF.

The table lists this clonotype with many counts. The chain combines TRBV5-1 with TRBJ2-1; possibly TRBD1 for D (6 bases). The CDR3 runs 14 residues. With 8 bases removed from V and 0 bases from J, the gap between germline ends came to 12 bases. Germline CDR1 SGHRS, CDR2 YFSETQ. CDR3 protein: CASSDRNSYNEQFF. CDR3 sequence (DNA): TGCGCCAGTTCGGACAGAAACTCCTACAATGAGCAGTTCTTC.

This clonotype has at least ten counts. This chain connects TRBV24-1 to TRBJ2-1, with TRBD2 matching over 16 bases. Trimming removed 3 bases from V and 8 bases from J; junction bases left unmatched: 3. This CDR3 has 16 amino acids. From germline, CDR1 is KGHDR and CDR2 SFDVKD. The CDR3 here is CATSDPGTSGRDEQFF. DNA of the CDR3: TGTGCCACCAGTGATCCCGGGACTAGCGGGAGGGATGAGCAGTTCTTC.

In this sample, this clonotype turned up many times. The chain combines TRBV6-5 with TRBJ1-2; a weak D match, TRBD1 (6 bases). Trimming removed 1 base from V and 3 bases from J, with 12 bases in between. The length of the CDR3 is 15 residues. Germline CDR1 is MNHEY and CDR2 is SVGAGI. CDR3 in amino acids: CASSYLLRGDYGYTF. The CDR3 region has the DNA TGTGCCAGCAGTTACTTACTCAGGGGAGACTATGGCTACACCTTC.

The rearrangement links TRBV12-3 or TRBV12-4 to TRBJ1-1; D gene unclear. The CDR3 spans 13 residues. Trimming took off 3 bases at V and 4 bases at J, with 9 bases between the two ends. CDR3 sequence reads: CASSLAVPTEAFF. CDR3 sequence (DNA): TGTGCCAGCAGTTTGGCGGTCCCCACTGAAGCTTTCTTT.

This clonotype was seen ten or more times. The rearrangement uses TRBV5-1 and TRBJ2-5; D gene uncertain. V was shortened by 0 bases and J by 4 bases, with 10 bases between the two germline ends. CDR3 length: 14 amino acids. Germline lookup yields CDR1 SGHRS and CDR2 YFSETQ. The CDR3 bases are TGCGCCAGCAGCTTGGCCGGTGGCGGAGAGACCCAGTACTTC. This encodes CASSLAGGGETQYF. The whole variable domain, remainder taken from reference TRBV5-1 and TRBJ2-5, is KAGVTQTPRYLIKTRGQQVTLSCSPISGHRSVSWYQQTPGQGLQFLFEYFSETQRNKGNFPGRFSGRQFSNSRSEMNVSTLELGDSALYLCASSLAGGGETQYFGPGTRLLVL.

This clonotype was counted at least ten times. The chain combines TRBV14 with TRBJ2-5; D call uncertain. V was shortened by 6 bases and J by 10 bases, with 18 bases between the two germline ends. CDR3 length: 13 residues. Germline V CDR1 and CDR2: SGHDN, FVKESK. The CDR3 reads CASSKDLSVGQYF. The CDR3 DNA is TGTGCCAGCAGTAAAGACCTTTCGGTAGGCCAGTACTTC.

The table lists this clonotype with many counts. V usage is TRBV18 and J usage is TRBJ2-7; D might be TRBD1 (6 bases). The CDR3 runs to 16 residues. Trimming left V 2 bases short and J 0 bases short, with 14 bases between. Germline assignment: CDR1 KGHSH and CDR2 LQKENI. The CDR3 DNA reads TGTGCCAGCTCACCAGGGACACCAATTAGCTCCTACGAGCAGTACTTC. Translated: CASSPGTPISSYEQYF.

This clonotype was observed at least ten times. This sequence joins TRBV28 and TRBJ2-2; D possibly corresponds to TRBD1 (6 bases). The CDR3 is 13 residues long. Germline V CDR1 and CDR2: MDHEN, SYDVKM. Written as DNA, the CDR3 is TGTGCTTTGGAAGGGGGGAACACCGGGGAGCTGTTTTTT. Translating it yields CALEGGNTGELFF.

This clonotype has a count of ten or more. Here the CDR3 reads CASSVQGFNEQFF. The CDR3 region has the DNA TGCGCCAGCAGCGTACAGGGTTTCAATGAGCAGTTCTTC. The chain has TRBV5-1 and TRBJ2-1, with a tentative D call TRBD1 (6 bases). The CDR3 extends over 13 amino acids. The ends were cut back, 4 bases at V and 6 bases at J, with 11 bases in the middle. Germline CDR1 reads SGHRS; CDR2 reads YFSETQ.

This clonotype was found many times. The chain couples TRBV10-2 to TRBJ2-3; weak D call: TRBD2 (7 bases). This CDR3 spans 16 amino acids. The V and J ends lost 9 bases and 3 bases respectively, with 22 bases between them. CDR1 is WSHSY, CDR2 SAAADI, per germline. Here the CDR3 reads CASTGGGVARTDTQYF. In DNA form, the CDR3 reads TGCGCCAGTACAGGAGGGGGGGTCGCGCGAACAGATACGCAGTATTTT.

This clonotype was counted ten times or more. V usage is TRBV20-1 and J usage is TRBJ2-5; 7 bases align to TRBD1. This CDR3 comprises 13 residues. V dropped 4 bases and J dropped 3; count of bases not matched to a gene: 5. CDR1 and CDR2 from the germline V gene are DFQATT and SNEGSKA (reference sequence). CDR3 region: CSAIPGTEETQYF. CDR3 DNA sequence: TGCAGTGCTATACCCGGGACAGAAGAGACCCAGTACTTC.

This chain connects TRBV2 to TRBJ2-5; 9 positions agree with TRBD2. This CDR3 comprises 18 residues. Germline CDR1 and CDR2: SNHLY and FYNNEI. Unmatched junction bases numbered 19, after V lost 8 bases and J lost 3 bases. The CDR3 sequence is CASCSNPVVLAGKETQYF. In DNA form, the CDR3 reads TGTGCCAGCTGTTCCAACCCCGTGGTGCTAGCGGGAAAAGAGACCCAGTACTTC.

This clonotype has a count of ten or more. The chain links TRBV29-1 to TRBJ2-4; D gene unclear. Germline V gene lookup returns CDR1 SQVTM and CDR2 ANQGSEA. CDR3 length equals 14 residues. Trimming shortened V by 4 bases and J by 1 base, and 11 bases separated the two germline ends. The CDR3 loop is CSVGSAVAKNIQYF. CDR3 in DNA: TGCAGCGTTGGGTCCGCCGTGGCCAAAAACATTCAGTACTTC.

A word on this clonotype: Given a much more abundant clone one base away, this may be a read error. The gene calls are TRBV20-1 and TRBJ2-1; TRBD2 might be the D (6 bases). CDR1 and CDR2 (germline): DFQATT, SNEGSKA (reference sequence). V shed 4 bases and J shed 8 bases, with 21 bases lying between them. The CDR3 is 15 residues long. CDR3 protein: CSATSLELAADEQFF. CDR3 nucleotide sequence: TGCAGTGCTACATCCTTGGAACTAGCTGCCGATGAGCAGTTCTTC.

Of note for this clonotype: A much larger clone lies one base from this, so it may be a read error. V usage is TRBV2 and J usage is TRBJ2-2, with D possibly matching TRBD1 (5 bases). Germline values: CDR1 SNHLY, CDR2 FYNNEI. The CDR3 totals 14 residues. V lost 4 bases to trimming and J lost 5 bases, with 11 bases between them. This chain's CDR3 is CASSAIQGTGELFF. Here the CDR3 DNA reads TGTGCCAGCAGTGCAATTCAGGGAACCGGGGAGCTGTTTTTT.

This clonotype was seen only a few times. V is TRBV5-1 and J is TRBJ2-5; D unresolved. The CDR3 is made up of 14 amino acids. Trimming removed 5 bases from V and 5 bases from J, with 16 bases in between. Germline CDR1 and CDR2: SGHRS and YFSETQ. The CDR3 loop reads CASRVGPQPETQYF. CDR3 nucleotide sequence: TGCGCCAGCAGGGTCGGGCCCCAACCGGAGACCCAGTACTTC.

The chain joins TRBV5-5 to TRBJ2-3; a possible D gene is TRBD2 (5 bases). CDR1 and CDR2 (germline): SGHKS, YYEKEE (reference sequence). This CDR3 comprises 15 residues. V dropped 2 bases and J dropped 5 bases, with 15 bases sitting between them. CDR3 bases: TGTGCCAGCAGCTTTCGAGGGCCGAGGAAAGATACGCAGTATTTT. Translating gives CASSFRGPRKDTQYF.

This clonotype has ten or more counts. V is TRBV4-3 and J is TRBJ1-4; a possible D gene is TRBD1 (6 bases). Germline loops: CDR1 LGHNA, CDR2 YSLEER. The V end lost 3 bases, the J end lost 7 bases, and 15 bases lay between the germline ends. CDR3 length equals 15 residues. The CDR3 is CASSQARGRGEKLFF. Written as DNA, the CDR3 is TGCGCCAGCAGCCAGGCACGGGGGCGCGGTGAAAAACTGTTTTTT.

This clonotype was seen at least ten times. The CDR3 sequence: CSARPRTSTDTQYF. CDR3 DNA: TGCAGTGCAAGACCCCGGACTTCCACAGATACGCAGTATTTT. This chain links TRBV20-1 with TRBJ2-3, with TRBD2 as a possible D gene (5 bases). Germline V CDR1 and CDR2: DFQATT, SNEGSKA (reference sequence). V lost 6 bases and J 2 bases, leaving 15 bases between the germline ends. The CDR3 runs 14 residues.